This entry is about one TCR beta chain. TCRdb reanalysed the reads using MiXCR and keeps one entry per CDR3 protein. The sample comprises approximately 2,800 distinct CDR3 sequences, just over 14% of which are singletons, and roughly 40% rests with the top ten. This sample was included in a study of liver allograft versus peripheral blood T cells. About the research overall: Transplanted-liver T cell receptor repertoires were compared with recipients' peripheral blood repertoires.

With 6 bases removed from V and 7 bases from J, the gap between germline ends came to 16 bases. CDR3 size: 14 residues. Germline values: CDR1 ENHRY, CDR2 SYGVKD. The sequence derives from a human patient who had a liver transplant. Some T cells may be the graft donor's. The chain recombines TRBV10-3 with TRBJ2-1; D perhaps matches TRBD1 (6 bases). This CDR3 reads CAIRPQGRNNEQFF. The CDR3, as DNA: TGTGCCATCAGGCCGCAGGGGCGGAATAATGAGCAGTTCTTC.